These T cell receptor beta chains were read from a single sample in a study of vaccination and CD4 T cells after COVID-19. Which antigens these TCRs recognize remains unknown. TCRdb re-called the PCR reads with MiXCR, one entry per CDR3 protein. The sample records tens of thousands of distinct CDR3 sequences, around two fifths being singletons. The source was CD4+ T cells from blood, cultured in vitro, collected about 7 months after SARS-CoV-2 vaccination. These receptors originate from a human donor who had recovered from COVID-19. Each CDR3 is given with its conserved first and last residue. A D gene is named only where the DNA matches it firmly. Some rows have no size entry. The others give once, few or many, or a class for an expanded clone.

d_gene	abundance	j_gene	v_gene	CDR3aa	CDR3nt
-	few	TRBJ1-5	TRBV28	CASSLRVGGTQPQHF	TGTGCCAGCAGTTTAAGGGTAGGAGGAACTCAGCCCCAGCATTTT
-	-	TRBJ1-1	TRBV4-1	CASSQVFDRRNTEAFF	TGCGCCAGCAGCCAAGTTTTCGACCGTCGGAACACTGAAGCTTTCTTT
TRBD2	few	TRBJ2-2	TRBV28	CASITSGLTNTGELFF	TGTGCCAGCATCACTAGCGGGCTAACGAACACCGGGGAGCTGTTTTTT
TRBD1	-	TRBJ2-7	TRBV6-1	CASIQRGQGADEQYF	TGTGCCAGCATTCAAAGGGGACAGGGGGCGGACGAGCAGTACTTC
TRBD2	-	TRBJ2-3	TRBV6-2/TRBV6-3	CASSARRSGRVPDTQYF	TGTGCCAGCAGCGCCCGGAGGAGCGGGAGGGTCCCAGATACGCAGTATTTT
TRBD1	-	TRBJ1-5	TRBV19	CASSVTGDSNQPQHF	TGTGCCAGTAGTGTCACAGGGGATAGCAATCAGCCCCAGCATTTT
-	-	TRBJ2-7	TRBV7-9	CASSPRGPYEQYF	TGTGCCAGCAGCCCGAGGGGCCCCTACGAGCAGTACTTC
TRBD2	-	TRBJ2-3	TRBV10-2	CASDLAGVSSTDTQYF	TGCGCCAGCGACCTAGCGGGGGTGTCTAGCACAGATACGCAGTATTTT
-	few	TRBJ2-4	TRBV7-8	CASSSGLRTKNIQYF	TGTGCCAGCAGTTCAGGGTTGAGGACCAAAAACATTCAGTACTTC
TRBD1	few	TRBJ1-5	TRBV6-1	CASAVEGAGSYQPQHF	TGTGCCAGCGCCGTGGAGGGGGCGGGGAGCTATCAGCCCCAGCATTTT
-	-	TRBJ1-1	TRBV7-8	CASSAGTDNTEAFF	TGTGCCAGCAGCGCGGGGACGGATAACACTGAAGCTTTCTTT
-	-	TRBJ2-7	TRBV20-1	CSARAPTGNPYEQYF	TGCAGTGCTAGAGCACCGACAGGTAACCCCTACGAGCAGTACTTC
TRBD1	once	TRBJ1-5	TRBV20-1	CSARKNRGREPQHF	TGCAGTGCTAGGAAGAACAGGGGGCGGGAGCCCCAGCATTTT
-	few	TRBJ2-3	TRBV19	CASSFLRGRGSTDTQYF	TGTGCCAGTAGTTTCCTTCGGGGGCGAGGTAGCACAGATACGCAGTATTTT
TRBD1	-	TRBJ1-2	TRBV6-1	CASSEVQGAPFGYTF	TGTGCCAGCAGTGAAGTGCAGGGGGCGCCTTTTGGCTACACCTTC
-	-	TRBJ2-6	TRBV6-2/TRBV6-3	CASSYNSGANVLTF	TGTGCCAGCAGTTACAACTCTGGGGCCAACGTCCTGACTTTC
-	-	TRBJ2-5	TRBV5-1	CASSRDSQETQYF	TGCGCCAGCAGCCGGGACTCGCAAGAGACCCAGTACTTC
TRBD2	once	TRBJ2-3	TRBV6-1	CASSEILAGGGTDTQYF	TGTGCCAGCAGTGAGATTCTAGCGGGAGGGGGCACAGATACGCAGTATTTT
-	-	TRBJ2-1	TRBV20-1	CSAPQGYNEQFF	TGCAGTGCCCCCCAGGGCTACAATGAGCAGTTCTTC
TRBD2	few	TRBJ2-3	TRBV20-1	CSAMGTSGPGTQYF	TGCAGTGCTATGGGGACTAGCGGTCCAGGTACGCAGTATTTT
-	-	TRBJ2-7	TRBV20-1	CSARRDTTYEQYF	TGCAGTGCTCGCCGGGATACCACCTACGAGCAGTACTTC
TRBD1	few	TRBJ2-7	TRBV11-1	CASSLVRTGSYEQYF	TGTGCCAGCAGCTTAGTTCGGACAGGGTCCTACGAGCAGTACTTC
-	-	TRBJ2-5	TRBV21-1	CASSKAAKPQETQYF	TGTGCCAGCAGCAAAGCTGCAAAACCACAAGAGACCCAGTACTTC
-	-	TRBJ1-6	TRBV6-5	CASSYSSHQNNSPLHF	TGTGCCAGCAGTTACTCGAGCCACCAAAATAATTCACCCCTCCACTTT
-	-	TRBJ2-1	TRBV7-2	CASSQTGTIYNEQFF	TGTGCCAGCAGCCAAACCGGGACCATCTACAATGAGCAGTTCTTC
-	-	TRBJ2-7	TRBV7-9	CASYITSNGLQGYEQYF	TGTGCCAGCTACATAACGTCAAACGGCCTTCAAGGGTACGAGCAGTACTTC
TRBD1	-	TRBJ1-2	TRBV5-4	CASSQAPTGDLYGYTF	TGTGCCAGCAGCCAAGCACCTACAGGGGACTTATATGGCTACACCTTC
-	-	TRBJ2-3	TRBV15	CATSRGRFGFNTDTQYF	TGTGCCACCAGCAGAGGGAGGTTCGGGTTTAACACAGATACGCAGTATTTT
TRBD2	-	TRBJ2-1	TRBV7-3	CASSPGLAESNEQFF	TGTGCCAGCAGTCCTGGACTAGCGGAGTCCAATGAGCAGTTCTTC
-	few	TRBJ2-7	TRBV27	CASSFRGARNGEQYF	TGTGCCAGCAGTTTTAGGGGGGCGCGAAATGGCGAGCAGTACTTC
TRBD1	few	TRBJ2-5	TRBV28	CASSLTGTDRLGETQYF	TGTGCCAGCAGTTTGACCGGGACAGACAGGCTGGGAGAGACCCAGTACTTC
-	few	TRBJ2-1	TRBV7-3	CASSLSLHNEQFF	TGTGCCAGCAGCTTAAGTCTGCACAATGAGCAGTTCTTC
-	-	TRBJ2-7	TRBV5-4	CASSLSQSFAEQYF	TGTGCCAGCAGCTTATCCCAGTCTTTCGCCGAGCAGTACTTC
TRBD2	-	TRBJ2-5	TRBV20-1	CSARDTGGAGGLETQYF	TGCAGTGCTAGAGATACGGGTGGAGCGGGAGGATTGGAGACCCAGTACTTC
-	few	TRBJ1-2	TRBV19	CASSPQGYGYTF	TGTGCCAGTAGCCCCCAGGGGTATGGCTACACCTTC
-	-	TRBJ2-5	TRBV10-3	CAISETQGTATQYF	TGTGCCATCAGTGAGACACAGGGTACTGCGACCCAGTACTTC
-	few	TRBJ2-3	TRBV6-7	CASSWNAVADTQYF	TGTGCCAGCAGCTGGAACGCAGTAGCAGATACGCAGTATTTT
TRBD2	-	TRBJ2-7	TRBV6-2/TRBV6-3	CASRKGLAGVSPSYEQYF	TGTGCCAGCAGAAAGGGACTAGCGGGAGTGAGTCCCTCCTACGAGCAGTACTTC
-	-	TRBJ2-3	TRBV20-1	CSARPTTSRYTDTQYF	TGCAGTGCCCGGCCAACAACTAGCCGCTACACAGATACGCAGTATTTT
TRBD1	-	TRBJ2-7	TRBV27	CASSPDRGGYEQYF	TGTGCCAGCTCTCCGGACAGGGGAGGGTACGAGCAGTACTTC
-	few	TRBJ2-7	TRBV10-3	CAISGRESYEQYF	TGTGCCATCAGCGGGAGAGAATCCTACGAGCAGTACTTC
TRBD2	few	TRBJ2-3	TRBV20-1	CSARGPPTSGSTDTQYF	TGCAGTGCTAGAGGACCACCGACTAGCGGGAGTACAGATACGCAGTATTTT
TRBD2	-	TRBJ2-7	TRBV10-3	CAIGGQGGGRGDEQYF	TGTGCCATCGGAGGGCAGGGTGGCGGGAGGGGGGACGAGCAGTACTTC
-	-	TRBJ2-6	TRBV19	CASSPGTSGANVLTF	TGTGCCAGTAGTCCGGGGACCTCTGGGGCCAACGTCCTGACTTTC
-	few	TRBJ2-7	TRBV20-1	CSARDPSSSYEQYF	TGCAGTGCTAGAGACCCATCTAGCTCCTACGAGCAGTACTTC
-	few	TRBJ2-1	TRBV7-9	CASSLKVAGMDEQFF	TGTGCCAGCAGCTTAAAGGTGGCCGGGATGGATGAGCAGTTCTTC
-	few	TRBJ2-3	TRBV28	CASSSPFPRRADTQYF	TGTGCCAGCAGTTCCCCCTTCCCCCGTAGAGCAGATACGCAGTATTTT
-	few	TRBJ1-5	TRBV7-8	CASSLVGGGNQPQHF	TGTGCCAGCAGCTTAGTCGGGGGGGGCAATCAGCCCCAGCATTTT
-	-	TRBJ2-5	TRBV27	CASSLGAGLAFSQETQYF	TGTGCCAGCAGTTTGGGGGCGGGGCTAGCATTCTCCCAAGAGACCCAGTACTTC
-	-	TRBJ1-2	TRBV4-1	CASSETGGDYGYTF	TGCGCCAGCAGCGAAACAGGTGGGGACTATGGCTACACCTTC
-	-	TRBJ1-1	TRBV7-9	CASSLEQGDTEAFF	TGTGCCAGCAGCTTAGAGCAGGGAGACACTGAAGCTTTCTTT
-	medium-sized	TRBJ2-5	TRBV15	CATSRATQYAETQYF	TGTGCCACCAGCAGAGCGACACAGTATGCAGAGACCCAGTACTTC
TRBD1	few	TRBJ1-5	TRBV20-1	CSARLTGNGNQPQHF	TGCAGTGCTAGATTGACAGGGAATGGCAATCAGCCCCAGCATTTT